The rows below give T cell receptor beta chains drawn from one sample of a study of T-cell memory formation after mild COVID-19. TCRdb itself ran the 5' RACE reads through MiXCR, one entry per CDR3 protein. There are 5,000 or so distinct CDR3 sequences in the sample; around 25% occur only once, and roughly 2% lies in the top ten. The sample consisted of PBMCs or a T cell subset sorted from them (not recorded which). All receptors come from an adult who had mild COVID-19 (a few samples of this study predate the infection). Cell type and time point are not known. CDR3s include the opening cysteine and the closing phenylalanine or tryptophan. A D gene is named only where the DNA matches it firmly. Only some rows state a clone size, as once, few, many or a class for expanded clones.

TRBV7-3	medium-sized	NA	TRBJ2-5	TGTGCCAGCAGCCGTACAGGGATCGAAGAGACCCAGTACTTC	CASSRTGIEETQYF
TRBV7-2	medium-sized	NA	TRBJ1-5	TGTGCCAGCAGTTGGTTCCCGACCGAGAATCAGCCCCAGCATTTT	CASSWFPTENQPQHF
TRBV6-5	medium-sized	NA	TRBJ1-2	TGTGCCAGCAGTGTCGTTCCCAACGATCTCTCTGGCTATGGCTACACCTTC	CASSVVPNDLSGYGYTF
TRBV29-1	NA	NA	TRBJ2-2	TGCAGCGTTCGTGTTACTGCCGTGGGCGGGGAGCTGTTTTTT	CSVRVTAVGGELFF
TRBV28	medium-sized	TRBD1	TRBJ1-6	TGTGCCAGCAGCAGTATTGGACAGGTAGTTTCACCCCTCCACTTT	CASSSIGQVVSPLHF
TRBV3-1	NA	TRBD1	TRBJ2-1	TGTGCCAGCAGCCAAGGCGCCAGGGGGCTGGGCAATGAGCAGTTCTTC	CASSQGARGLGNEQFF
TRBV7-9	many	NA	TRBJ1-6	TGTGCCAGCAGCTTAGCGGCCGAAGCGGAGGATTCACCCCTCCACTTT	CASSLAAEAEDSPLHF
TRBV10-3	medium-sized	NA	TRBJ1-2	TGTGCCATCAGTGGAGGCTACTCCTCAGCGGACTATGGCTACACCTTC	CAISGGYSSADYGYTF
TRBV20-1	few	NA	TRBJ1-2	TGCAGTGCCCCTCCGGACTTGAACTATGGCTACACCTTC	CSAPPDLNYGYTF
TRBV7-2	medium-sized	NA	TRBJ2-7	TGTGCCAGCAGCTCGCGAAGACGTGCTGAGCAGTACTTC	CASSSRRRAEQYF
TRBV6-6	medium-sized	NA	TRBJ2-5	TGTGCCAGCAGTTACGCCCGGGGGACCCAAGAGACCCAGTACTTC	CASSYARGTQETQYF
TRBV6-5	medium-sized	TRBD2	TRBJ2-1	TGTGCCAGCAGGCGCAGCGGGAGCAGCTCCTACAATGAGCAGTTCTTC	CASRRSGSSSYNEQFF
TRBV28	NA	NA	TRBJ2-5	TGTGCCAGCAGTTTGAAGGGGCCAGAGACCCAGTACTTC	CASSLKGPETQYF
TRBV5-4	medium-sized	NA	TRBJ2-1	TGTGCCAGCAGCCCTGACGAGACTAGACAGTTCTTC	CASSPDETRQFF
TRBV20-1	medium-sized	NA	TRBJ2-1	TGCAGTGCCAAGGTCCACGGGGGACTCTCAAATGAGCAGTTCTTC	CSAKVHGGLSNEQFF
TRBV7-2	medium-sized	TRBD2	TRBJ2-3	TGTGCCAGCAGCTTAGTAGCTAGCGGGGGGGGCACAGATACGCAGTATTTT	CASSLVASGGGTDTQYF
TRBV5-1	medium-sized	NA	TRBJ1-3	TGCGCCAGCAGCTCCAATGCAGGAAACACCATATATTTT	CASSSNAGNTIYF
TRBV7-2	medium-sized	NA	TRBJ2-7	TGTGCCAGCAGCTTAGCGTCTTCCAGCGAGCAGTACTTC	CASSLASSSEQYF
TRBV6-2/TRBV6-3	medium-sized	TRBD1	TRBJ2-7	TGTGCCAGCAGTCGTGGACAGGGTTACGAGCAGTACTTC	CASSRGQGYEQYF
TRBV27	medium-sized	TRBD1	TRBJ2-5	TGTGCCAGCAGTTCACAGGGGGCCTCAATGGAGACCCAGTACTTC	CASSSQGASMETQYF
TRBV5-1	medium-sized	NA	TRBJ2-5	TGCGCCAGCAGCTTGCGGGTCGGGGGGCGCAGAGAGACCCAGTACTTC	CASSLRVGGRRETQYF
TRBV18	medium-sized	NA	TRBJ2-3	TGTGCCAGCTCACCACCAAGCACAGATACGCAGTATTTT	CASSPPSTDTQYF
TRBV27	medium-sized	NA	TRBJ1-1	TGTGCCAGCAGTTCCCGGACTGAAGCTTTCTTT	CASSSRTEAFF